The clone carrying this T cell receptor (beta chain) was seen ten or more times. The data were taken from a study of prognosis after radiotherapy for stage I lung cancer. Study-wide context: It was SBRT that served as radiotherapy, in 3 to 5 fractions with a biologically effective dose of at least 100 Gy. Subsequent to radiotherapy, distant metastatic disease emerged in several patients (median around 7 months), whereas roughly 14 exhibited no significant progression.

The study amplified the TCR beta CDR3 region from genomic DNA. This amplification was carried out by two rounds of multiplex PCR. Used in first-round PCR were primers specific to each TRBV and TRBJ gene. A single record per CDR3 protein comes from TCRdb applying MiXCR to the multiplex PCR reads. The sample consists of about 13,000 distinct CDR3 sequences, approximately 45% of them appearing once. Germline CDR1 and CDR2: SGHRS and YFSETQ. This CDR3 contains 15 residues. The ends were cut back, 7 bases at V and 0 bases at J, with 15 bases in the middle. Here the sequenced sample was PBMCs, taken before or after stereotactic body radiation therapy (not recorded which). The chain recombines TRBV5-1 with TRBJ2-3, with D tentatively TRBD1 or TRBD2 (6 bases each). The sequence was obtained from a donor older than 45 with non-small cell lung cancer. The CDR3 coding sequence is TGCGCCAGCCGTTCCGGGGGCTGGAGCACAGATACGCAGTATTTT. Translation: CASRSGGWSTDTQYF.